Listed here are 15 T cell receptor beta chains from one sample, sequenced in a study of CXCR3-negative and CXCR3-positive naive CD8 T cells. Study findings and constraints: Comparison of naive cells showed more hydrophobic TRB CDR3s in CXCR3-positive than in CXCR3-negative naive cells.

Via 5' RACE with UMI labels, TRB cDNA libraries were prepared. TCRdb re-analyzed the 5' RACE reads; it lists each CDR3 protein once, without DNA. The sample features 120,000 to 150,000 distinct CDR3 sequences, with 0.25% to 0.3% in its top ten. No antigens are known for them. Specimen: naive CXCR3+ CD8+ T cells from blood. The subset here: CD45RO-CCR7+CD27+CD95- naive CD8+ T cells expressing CXCR3 (TNR3+). The receptor set was obtained from a human donor in good health. Some clones in this sample may be carry-over from other donors' samples.

The gene calls are TRBV13 and TRBJ2-3; there is no DNA to check the TCRdb D call of TRBD2. The germline V gene encodes CDR1 PRHDT and CDR2 FYEKMQ (reference sequence). The CDR3 totals 15 residues. The CDR3 sequence: CASSSREASTDTQYF.

The CDR3 spells CASSVEATSGILGNIQYF. V is TRBV9 and J is TRBJ2-4; checking the TCRdb D call of TRBD2 is not possible without DNA. Germline V CDR1 and CDR2: SGDLS, YYNGEE. This CDR3 is built from 18 residues.

The gene calls are TRBV7-9 and TRBJ1-3. Looked up from germline, CDR1 is SEHNR and CDR2 is FQNEAQ (reference sequence). The CDR3 is 11 amino acids. The CDR3 sequence: CASSLDNTIYF.

This chain joins TRBV2 and TRBJ2-7; the D gene TCRdb calls, TRBD1, cannot be checked with no DNA. Germline V gene sequence: CDR1 SNHLY, CDR2 FYNNEI. This CDR3 spans 14 amino acids. The CDR3 sequence: CASHRTENSYEQYF.

The chain combines TRBV11-3 with TRBJ1-1; absent DNA, TCRdb's TRBD1 call cannot be checked. Germline V gene data show CDR1 as SGHNT and CDR2 as YENEEA. The CDR3 is made up of 16 amino acids. CDR3 loop: CASSNPARTGNTEAFF.

J is TRBJ2-1 and V is TRBV11-2. The CDR3 covers 12 residues. Looked up from germline, CDR1 is SGHAT and CDR2 is FQNNGV. CDR3 sequence reads: CASSLRDGEQFF.

The rearrangement links TRBV12-3 or TRBV12-4 to TRBJ2-3; TCRdb gives TRBD1 as the D gene, but with no DNA this cannot be confirmed. The CDR3 extends over 16 amino acids. The CDR3 loop reads CASFLTLGRETDTQYF.

J is TRBJ1-2 and V is TRBV12-3 or TRBV12-4; TCRdb calls TRBD1, which cannot be checked without DNA. This CDR3 has 15 residues. The CDR3 protein is CASSITGTGDYGYTF.

J is TRBJ2-5 and V is TRBV7-7; TCRdb names TRBD1, which stays unverified in the absence of DNA. Germline V gene lookup returns CDR1 SSHAT and CDR2 FNYEAQ (reference sequence). This CDR3 is built from 15 residues. The CDR3 loop is CASSALGTGVETQYF.

V gene TRBV4-3 combines with J gene TRBJ2-1; TCRdb's assignment of TRBD2 cannot be checked, as there is no DNA. The CDR3 sequence is 18 residues long. Germline CDR1 LGHNA, CDR2 YSLEER. The CDR3 loop reads CASSQDLLPSGDYNEQFF.

This rearrangement joins TRBV28 to TRBJ1-5; TCRdb returns TRBD1, unconfirmable since there is no DNA. Germline CDR1 and CDR2: MDHEN and SYDVKM. This CDR3 is 14 amino acids long. CDR3 residues: CASSSWTGNQPQHF.

This sequence joins TRBV4-1 and TRBJ2-7. The length of the CDR3 is 12 residues. Germline CDR1 and CDR2: MGHRA and YSYEKL. CDR3: CASSQNPYEQYF.

The V gene is TRBV20-1, the J gene TRBJ2-2. CDR1 is DFQATT and CDR2 is SNEGSKA in the germline V gene (reference sequence). This CDR3 is built from 15 residues. CDR3 amino acids: CSATPRYYLTGELFF.

The chain joins TRBV4-2 to TRBJ2-1. The CDR3 consists of 13 residues. Germline loops: CDR1 LGHNA, CDR2 YNFKEQ. CDR3 sequence: CASSQGPADEQFF.

The CDR3 loop reads CASRGTSGPSGFYNEQFF. The chain links TRBV14 to TRBJ2-1; the TCRdb call, TRBD2, lacks DNA for checking. This CDR3 has 18 residues. Germline V gene sequence: CDR1 SGHDN, CDR2 FVKESK.